This TCR beta chain was obtained from a study of blood T cell repertoires in COVID-19. Looking at the study overall: COVID-19 samples collected from the United States, Italy and Spain covered acute and convalescent phases. Nucleic acid was either cDNA or gDNA, and it came from T cells, B-cell-depleted T cells, or PBMCs.

Per the original data handling: Using reference gene primer amplification, nucleated cell counts were estimated. Only in-frame clones appear in the TCRdb table, and some are missing; sequencing was by immunoSEQ multiplex PCR. V and J calls and clone size come straight from that table; D and trimming were deduced from the DNA. The sample comprises fewer than 200,000 clones, roughly 85% of which are singletons, and less than 30% rests with the top ten. The CDR3 spans 17 residues. J was trimmed by 3 bases and V by 4 bases; bases with no gene match: 7. Germline V CDR1 and CDR2: SGHRS, YFSETQ. The source material was peripheral blood. This receptor was taken from a woman in her 70s with acute or convalescent COVID-19. The chain combines TRBV5-1 with TRBJ2-1, with 13 bases lining up with TRBD2. The CDR3 DNA reads as TGCGCCAGCAGCGCTGGGACTAGCGGGACCCACTACAATGAGCAGTTCTTC. As protein: CASSAGTSGTHYNEQFF.